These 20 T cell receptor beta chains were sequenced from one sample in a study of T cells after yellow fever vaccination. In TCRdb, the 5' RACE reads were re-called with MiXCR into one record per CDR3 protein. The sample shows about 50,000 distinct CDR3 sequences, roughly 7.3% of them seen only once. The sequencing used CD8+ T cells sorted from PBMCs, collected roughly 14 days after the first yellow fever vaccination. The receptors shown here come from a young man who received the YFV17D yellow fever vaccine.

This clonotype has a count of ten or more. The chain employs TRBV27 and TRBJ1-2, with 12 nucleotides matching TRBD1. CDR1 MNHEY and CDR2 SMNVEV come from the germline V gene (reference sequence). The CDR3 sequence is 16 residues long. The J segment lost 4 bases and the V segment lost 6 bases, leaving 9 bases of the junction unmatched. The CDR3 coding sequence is TGTGCCAGCAGGCCTCCGGGACAGGGGGCGGGCTATGGCTACACCTTC. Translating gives CASRPPGQGAGYGYTF.

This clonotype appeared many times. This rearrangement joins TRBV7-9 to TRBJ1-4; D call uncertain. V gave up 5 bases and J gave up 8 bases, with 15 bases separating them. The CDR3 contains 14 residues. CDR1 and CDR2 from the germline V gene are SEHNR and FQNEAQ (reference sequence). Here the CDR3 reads CASSHGRWQEKLFF. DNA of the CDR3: TGTGCCAGCAGCCACGGACGCTGGCAAGAAAAACTGTTTTTT. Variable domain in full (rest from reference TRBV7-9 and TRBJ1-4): DTGVSQNPRHKITKRGQNVTFRCDPISEHNRLYWYRQTLGQGPEFLTYFQNEAQLEKSRLLSDRFSAERPKGSFSTLEIQRTEQGDSAMYLCASSHGRWQEKLFFGSGTQLSVL.

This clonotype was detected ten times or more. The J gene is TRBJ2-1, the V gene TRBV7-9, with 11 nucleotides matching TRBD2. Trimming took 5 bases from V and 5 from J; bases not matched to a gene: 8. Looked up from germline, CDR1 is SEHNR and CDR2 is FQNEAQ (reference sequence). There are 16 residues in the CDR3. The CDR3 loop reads CASSASTSGVNNEQFF. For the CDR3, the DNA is TGTGCCAGCAGCGCTTCGACTAGCGGGGTAAACAATGAGCAGTTCTTC.

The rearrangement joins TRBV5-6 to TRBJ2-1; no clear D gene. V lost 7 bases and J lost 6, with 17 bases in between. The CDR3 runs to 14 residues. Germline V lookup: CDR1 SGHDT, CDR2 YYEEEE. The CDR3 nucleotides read TGTGCCAGCGGCCCCGGGCTCCGGCGCAATGAGCAGTTCTTC. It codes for CASGPGLRRNEQFF.

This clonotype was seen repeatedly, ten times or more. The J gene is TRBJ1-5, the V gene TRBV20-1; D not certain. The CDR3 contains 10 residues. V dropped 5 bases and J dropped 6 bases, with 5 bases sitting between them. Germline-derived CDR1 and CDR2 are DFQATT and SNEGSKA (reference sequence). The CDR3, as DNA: TGCAGTGCTCGGGGTCAGCCCCAGCATTTT. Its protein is CSARGQPQHF.

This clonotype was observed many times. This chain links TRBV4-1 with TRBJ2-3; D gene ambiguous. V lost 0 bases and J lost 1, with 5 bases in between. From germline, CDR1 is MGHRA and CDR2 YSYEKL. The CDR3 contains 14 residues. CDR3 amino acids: CASSQDVRTDTQYF. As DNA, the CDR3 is TGCGCCAGCAGCCAAGATGTCCGCACAGATACGCAGTATTTT.

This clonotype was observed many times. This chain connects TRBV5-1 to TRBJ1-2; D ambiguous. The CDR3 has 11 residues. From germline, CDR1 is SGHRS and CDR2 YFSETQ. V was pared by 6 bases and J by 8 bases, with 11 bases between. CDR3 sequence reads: CASTGPTGYTF. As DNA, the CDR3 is TGCGCCAGCACCGGACCGACGGGCTACACCTTC.

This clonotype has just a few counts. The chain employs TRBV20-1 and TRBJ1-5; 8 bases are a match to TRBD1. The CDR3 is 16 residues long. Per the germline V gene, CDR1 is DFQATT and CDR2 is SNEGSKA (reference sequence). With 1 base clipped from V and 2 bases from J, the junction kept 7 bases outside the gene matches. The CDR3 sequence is CSARGAGQGGNQPQHF. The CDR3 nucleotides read TGCAGTGCTAGAGGGGCCGGACAGGGAGGCAATCAGCCCCAGCATTTT.

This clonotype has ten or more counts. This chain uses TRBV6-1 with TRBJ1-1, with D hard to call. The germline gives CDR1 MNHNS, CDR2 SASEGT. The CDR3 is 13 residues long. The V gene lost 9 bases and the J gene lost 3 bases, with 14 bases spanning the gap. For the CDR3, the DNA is TGTGCCAGGCAGCGACCTAGGGACACTGAAGCTTTCTTT. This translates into CARQRPRDTEAFF.

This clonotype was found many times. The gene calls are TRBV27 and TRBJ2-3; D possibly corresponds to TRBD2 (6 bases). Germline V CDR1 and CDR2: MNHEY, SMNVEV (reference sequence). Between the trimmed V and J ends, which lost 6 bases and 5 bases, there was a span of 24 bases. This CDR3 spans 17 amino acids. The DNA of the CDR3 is TGTGCCAGCAGGCCCATCGGTGTCGGGACTGGGGAAGATACGCAGTATTTT. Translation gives CASRPIGVGTGEDTQYF.

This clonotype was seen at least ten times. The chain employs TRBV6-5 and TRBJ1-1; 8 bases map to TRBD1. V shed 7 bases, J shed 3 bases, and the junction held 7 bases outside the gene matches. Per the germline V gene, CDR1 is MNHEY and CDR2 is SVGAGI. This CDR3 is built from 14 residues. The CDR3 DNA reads TGTGCCAGCACCCCCGTACAGGGGGACACTGAAGCTTTCTTT. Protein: CASTPVQGDTEAFF.

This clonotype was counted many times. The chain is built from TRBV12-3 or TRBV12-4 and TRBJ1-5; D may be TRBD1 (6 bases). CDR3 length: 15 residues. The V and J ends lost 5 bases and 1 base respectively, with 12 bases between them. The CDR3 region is CASSPGHPSNQPQHF. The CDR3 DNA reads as TGTGCCAGCAGTCCGGGACACCCGAGCAATCAGCCCCAGCATTTT.

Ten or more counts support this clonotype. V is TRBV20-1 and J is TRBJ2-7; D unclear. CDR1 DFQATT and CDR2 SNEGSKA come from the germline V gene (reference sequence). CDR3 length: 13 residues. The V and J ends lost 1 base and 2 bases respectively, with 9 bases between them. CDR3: CSARGSYAYEQYF. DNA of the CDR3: TGCAGTGCTAGAGGGTCATACGCCTACGAGCAGTACTTC.

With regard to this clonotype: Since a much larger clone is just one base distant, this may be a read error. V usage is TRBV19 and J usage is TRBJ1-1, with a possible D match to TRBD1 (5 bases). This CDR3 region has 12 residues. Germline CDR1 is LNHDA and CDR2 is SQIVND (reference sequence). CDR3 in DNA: TGTGCCATTAGTCACCAGGGTGCTGAAGCTTTCTTT. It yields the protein CAISHQGAEAFF.

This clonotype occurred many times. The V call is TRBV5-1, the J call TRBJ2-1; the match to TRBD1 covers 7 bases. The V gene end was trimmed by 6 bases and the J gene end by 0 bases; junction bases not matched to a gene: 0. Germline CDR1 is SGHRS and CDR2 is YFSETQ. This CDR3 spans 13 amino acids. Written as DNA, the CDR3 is TGCGCCAGCACAGGGGGCTCCTACAATGAGCAGTTCTTC. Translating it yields CASTGGSYNEQFF.

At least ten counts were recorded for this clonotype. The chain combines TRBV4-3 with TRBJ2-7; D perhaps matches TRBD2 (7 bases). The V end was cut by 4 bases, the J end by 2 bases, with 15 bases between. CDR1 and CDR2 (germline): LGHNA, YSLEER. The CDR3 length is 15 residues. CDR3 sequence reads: CASSPGAGAAYEQYF. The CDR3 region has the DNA TGCGCCAGCAGCCCAGGGGCGGGGGCCGCCTACGAGCAGTACTTC.

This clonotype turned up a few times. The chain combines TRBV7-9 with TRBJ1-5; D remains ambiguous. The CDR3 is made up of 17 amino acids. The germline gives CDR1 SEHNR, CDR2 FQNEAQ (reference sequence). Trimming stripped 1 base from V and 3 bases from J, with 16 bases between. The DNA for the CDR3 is TGTGCCAGCAGCTTAGGACCTCGGGCTATTGACAATCAGCCCCAGCATTTT. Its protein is CASSLGPRAIDNQPQHF.

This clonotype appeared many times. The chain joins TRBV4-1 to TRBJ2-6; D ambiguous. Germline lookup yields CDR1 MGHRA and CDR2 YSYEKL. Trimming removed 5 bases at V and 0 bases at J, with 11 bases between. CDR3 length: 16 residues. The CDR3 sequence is CASSAEHSSGANVLTF. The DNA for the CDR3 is TGCGCCAGCAGCGCCGAACACAGCTCTGGGGCCAACGTCCTGACTTTC.

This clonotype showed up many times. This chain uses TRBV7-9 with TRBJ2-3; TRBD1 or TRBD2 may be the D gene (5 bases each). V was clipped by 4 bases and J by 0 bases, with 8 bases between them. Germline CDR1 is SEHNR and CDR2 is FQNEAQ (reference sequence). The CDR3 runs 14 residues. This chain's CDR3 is CASSWDLSTDTQYF. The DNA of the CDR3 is TGTGCCAGCAGCTGGGACCTAAGCACAGATACGCAGTATTTT.

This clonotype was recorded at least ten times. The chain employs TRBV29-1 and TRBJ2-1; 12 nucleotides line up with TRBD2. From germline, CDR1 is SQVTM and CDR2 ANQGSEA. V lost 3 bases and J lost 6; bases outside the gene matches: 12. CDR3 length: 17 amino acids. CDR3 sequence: CSVENHRPGLAGNEQFF. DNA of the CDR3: TGCAGCGTTGAGAATCACCGCCCGGGACTAGCGGGCAATGAGCAGTTCTTC.